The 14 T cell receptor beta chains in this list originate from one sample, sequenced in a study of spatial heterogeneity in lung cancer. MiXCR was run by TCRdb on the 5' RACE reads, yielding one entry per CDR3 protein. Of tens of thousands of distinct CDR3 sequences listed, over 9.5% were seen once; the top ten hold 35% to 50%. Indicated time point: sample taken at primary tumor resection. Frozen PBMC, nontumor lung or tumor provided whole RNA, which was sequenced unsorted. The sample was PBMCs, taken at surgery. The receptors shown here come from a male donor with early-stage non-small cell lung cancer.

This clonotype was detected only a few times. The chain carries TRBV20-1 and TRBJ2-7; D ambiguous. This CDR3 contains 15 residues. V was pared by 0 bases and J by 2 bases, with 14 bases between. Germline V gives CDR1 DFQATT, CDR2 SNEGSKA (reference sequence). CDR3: CSARDLGLLAYEQYF. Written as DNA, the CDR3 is TGCAGTGCTAGAGATTTGGGTCTCCTGGCCTACGAGCAGTACTTC.

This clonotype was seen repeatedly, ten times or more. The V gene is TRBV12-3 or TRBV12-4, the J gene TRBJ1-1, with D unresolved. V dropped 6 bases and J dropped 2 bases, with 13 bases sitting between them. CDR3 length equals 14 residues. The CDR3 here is CASRSQTINTEAFF. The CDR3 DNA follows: TGTGCCAGCAGATCACAGACCATTAACACTGAAGCTTTCTTT.

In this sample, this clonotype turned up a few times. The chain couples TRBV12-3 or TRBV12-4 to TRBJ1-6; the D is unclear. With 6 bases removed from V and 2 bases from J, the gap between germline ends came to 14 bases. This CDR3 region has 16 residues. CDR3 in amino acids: CASRKYGSAYNSPLHF. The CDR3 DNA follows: TGTGCCAGCAGAAAATACGGTTCGGCCTATAATTCACCCCTCCACTTT.

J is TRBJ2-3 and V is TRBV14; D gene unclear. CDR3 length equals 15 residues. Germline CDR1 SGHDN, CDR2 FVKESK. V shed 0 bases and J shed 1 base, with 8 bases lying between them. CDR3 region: CASSQENRGTDTQYF. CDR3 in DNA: TGTGCCAGCAGCCAAGAGAATAGGGGCACAGATACGCAGTATTTT.

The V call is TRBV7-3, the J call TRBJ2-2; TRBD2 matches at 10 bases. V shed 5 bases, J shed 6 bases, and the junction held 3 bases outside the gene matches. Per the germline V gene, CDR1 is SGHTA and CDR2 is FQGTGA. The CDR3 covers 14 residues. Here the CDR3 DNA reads TGTGCCAGCAGCGTTAGCGGGAGGCCCGGGGAGCTGTTTTTT. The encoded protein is CASSVSGRPGELFF. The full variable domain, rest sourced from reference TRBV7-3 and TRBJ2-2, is GAGVSQTPSNKVTEKGKYVELRCDPISGHTALYWYRQSLGQGPEFLIYFQGTGAADDSGLPNDRFFAVRPEGSVSTLKIQRTERGDSAVYLCASSVSGRPGELFFGEGSRLTVL.

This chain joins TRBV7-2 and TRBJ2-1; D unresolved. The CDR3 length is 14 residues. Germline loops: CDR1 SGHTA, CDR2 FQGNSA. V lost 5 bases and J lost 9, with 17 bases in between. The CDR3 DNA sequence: TGTGCCAGCAGCCCCGATCGATACACCCCTGAGCAGTTCTTC. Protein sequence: CASSPDRYTPEQFF.

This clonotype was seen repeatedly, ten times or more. The CDR3 DNA reads TGTGCCAGCAGCCCCGCTTTTCTTCGGGACAAACGTAACTATGGCTACACCTTC. It yields the protein CASSPAFLRDKRNYGYTF. The chain couples TRBV7-9 to TRBJ1-2, with D perhaps TRBD1 (6 bases). Germline lookup yields CDR1 SEHNR and CDR2 FQNEAQ (reference sequence). This CDR3 comprises 18 residues. V dropped 5 bases and J dropped 1 base, with 23 bases sitting between them.

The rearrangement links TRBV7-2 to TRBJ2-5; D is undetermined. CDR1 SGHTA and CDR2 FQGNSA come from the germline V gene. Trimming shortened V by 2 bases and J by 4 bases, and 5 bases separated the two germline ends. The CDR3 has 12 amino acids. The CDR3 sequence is CASSLRRETQYF. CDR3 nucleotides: TGTGCCAGCAGCTTAAGGCGAGAGACCCAGTACTTC.

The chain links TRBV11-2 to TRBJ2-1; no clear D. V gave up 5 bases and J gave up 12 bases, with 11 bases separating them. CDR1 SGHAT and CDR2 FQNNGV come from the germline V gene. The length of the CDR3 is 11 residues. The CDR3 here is CASSHPMGQFF. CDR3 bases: TGTGCCAGCAGCCATCCCATGGGGCAGTTCTTC.

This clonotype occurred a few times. CDR3 in amino acids: CASTITRTSRGTDTQYF. CDR3 in DNA: TGTGCCAGCACCATAACACGGACTAGCCGGGGCACAGATACGCAGTATTTT. The chain carries TRBV21-1 and TRBJ2-3; TRBD2 is taken as the D call from the table, unchecked against the DNA. TRBV21-1 represents a pseudogene. The CDR3 runs 17 residues.

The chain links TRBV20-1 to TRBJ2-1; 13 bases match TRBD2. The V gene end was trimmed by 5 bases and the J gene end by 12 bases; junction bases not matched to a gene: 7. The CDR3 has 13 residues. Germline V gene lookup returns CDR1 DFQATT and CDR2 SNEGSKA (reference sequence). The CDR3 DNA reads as TGCAGTGCTGGGACTAGCGGGGTACTTTGGCAGTTCTTC. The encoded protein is CSAGTSGVLWQFF.

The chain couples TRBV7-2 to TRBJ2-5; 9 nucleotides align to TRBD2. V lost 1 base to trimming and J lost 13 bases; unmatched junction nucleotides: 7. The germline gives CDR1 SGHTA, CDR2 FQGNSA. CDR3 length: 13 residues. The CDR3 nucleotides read TGTGCCAGCAGCTTAGTGGGTAGCGGGAGAAGGTACTTC. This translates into CASSLVGSGRRYF.

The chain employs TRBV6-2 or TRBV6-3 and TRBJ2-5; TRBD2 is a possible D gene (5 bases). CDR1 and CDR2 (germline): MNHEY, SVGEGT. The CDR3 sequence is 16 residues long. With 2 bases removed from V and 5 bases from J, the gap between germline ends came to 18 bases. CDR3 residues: CASSYVAGPRRETQYF. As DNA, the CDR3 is TGTGCCAGCAGTTACGTGGCAGGACCGAGGAGGGAGACCCAGTACTTC.

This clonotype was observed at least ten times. For the CDR3, the DNA is TGTGCCAGCAGTGAATTTGGAAGCAATCAGCCCCAGCATTTT. Translating gives CASSEFGSNQPQHF. The chain employs TRBV25-1 and TRBJ1-5; D call uncertain. V lost 1 base, J lost 1 base, and 5 bases lay in between. CDR3 length: 14 residues. CDR1 is MGHDK and CDR2 is SYGVNS in the germline V gene.